The present entry profiles one T cell receptor beta chain with its context. Original methodology: Estimated nucleated cell counts came from reference gene primer amplification. Assay used: immunoSEQ multiplex PCR; TCRdb lists only in-frame clones, some missing. V and J calls and clone size are those listed in that table; D and trimming were worked out from the DNA. The table includes hundreds of thousands of clones, just over 85% detected once. The source of the sample is a study of blood T cell repertoires in COVID-19. Study as a whole: Collection of acute and convalescent COVID-19 samples took place in the United States, Italy and Spain. The cDNA or gDNA used as material had been derived from T cells, B-cell-depleted T cells, or PBMCs.

CDR1 is MNHEY, CDR2 SVGAGI, per germline. The CDR3 contains 15 residues. The J segment lost 9 bases and the V segment lost 5 bases, leaving 8 bases of the junction unmatched. The TCR sequence derives from a woman in her 30s with active or convalescent COVID-19. The rearrangement links TRBV6-5 to TRBJ2-2, with 11 bases aligning to TRBD2. What was sequenced was peripheral blood. CDR3 amino acids: CASSIAGGNPRELFF. CDR3 DNA sequence: TGTGCCAGCAGTATAGCGGGAGGGAACCCGAGGGAGCTGTTTTTT.